This T cell receptor (beta chain) was sequenced during a study of a mutant IDH1 vaccine in newly diagnosed glioma (dated by TCRdb to the early 2020s). About the investigation overall: Patients received eight vaccinations in weeks 1, 3, 5, 7, 11, 15, 19 and 23, corresponding to visits V03 through V10. Vaccination started 4-6 weeks after radiotherapy alone, or was given together with temozolomide cycles in the groups whose treatment included chemotherapy. Of the roughly 33 treated patients, about 62% were male and 37.5% were female, and the mean age was approximately 41 years. Prior to enrollment, standard therapy consisting of radiotherapy alone, temozolomide alone, or radiochemotherapy with temozolomide had been administered to patients, with the combination being received by most patients. Peripheral blood was collected at six visits: V03 (baseline), V05, V07, V10, V12 and V13. For exploratory analyses, longitudinal TCRB deep sequencing was carried out in about 25 treated patients wherever samples were available. Overall study outcomes, separate from this receptor: Selection of PBMC samples for TCRB deep sequencing was based on availability. Pseudoprogression appeared unrelated to alterations in the top peripheral T cell clonotypes detected by TCRB sequencing. The authors noted that analyses of patient blood samples could not be reproduced because of sample limitations. Immune responses induced by the vaccine were seen in about 93% of patients across multiple MHC alleles.

Library preparation employed the immunoSEQ multiplex PCR assay. Rearranged TCR beta chain sequences were amplified with the hsTCRB Kit following the manufacturer's protocol. TCRB libraries were sequenced on an Illumina MiSeq. Under the source paper's analysis protocol: Demultiplexing, trimming and gene mapping were performed with the kit vendor's proprietary platform. Entries here come from immuneACCESS through TCRdb and include only in-frame sequences with V and J called. Some clones fail to appear in such tables; in the studies checked, an unresolved V gene covers under half of the shortfall, and the cause of the remainder is unknown. V and J calls and clone size follow that table, whereas D and trimming were derived from the DNA. The table for this sample lists some 30,000 clones; roughly 90% of them were counted only once. The ten largest account for roughly a fifth of the sample. The sample's time point label, in plain terms: week 5, during vaccination. Each vaccine dose was 300 ug of a 20-mer mutant IDH1 peptide in Montanide, given subcutaneously with topical imiquimod. All donors had newly diagnosed IDH1-mutant astrocytomas of WHO grade 3 or 4 that showed loss of nuclear ATRX. The samples were drawn from NOA16, a multicentre, single-arm, open-label phase I trial in Germany that tested a mutant IDH1 peptide vaccine in humans for the first time. The DNeasy Blood and Tissue Kit was used to extract genomic DNA from EDTA blood for TCRB sequencing.

As concerns this clone: Its antigen target is currently unknown. Base quality data are lacking; no much larger clone is found one base away.

The germline V gene (reference sequence) specifies MNHEY as CDR1 and SMNVEV as CDR2. V gives up 3 bases and J gives up 1 base, and the segment between their germline ends measures 7 bases. From cysteine to phenylalanine, the CDR3 is 14 amino acids long. Of all the DNA, just the CDR3 is kept, 42 bases in frame from base 1. The chain joins TRBV27 to TRBJ1-5, and TRBD1 may be the D gene, going by 5 matching bases. The input for sequencing was PBMCs, taken from a glioma patient whose treatment included an IDH1 peptide vaccine. The sequence was collected from a young man with glioma. CDR3 protein: CASSFAGSNQPQHF. The sequenced DNA is TGTGCCAGCAGTTTTGCAGGGAGCAATCAGCCCCAGCATTTT.